These 24 T cell receptor beta chains were all obtained from the same sample, sequenced in a study of shared clonotypes between healthy human individuals. Using immunoSEQ multiplex PCR, the repertoire was profiled, and TCRdb retains in-frame clones only, with some absent. The repertoire consists of roughly 1,600,000 clones, with 97% to 99% occurring once and the leading ten covering about 0.35%. Sequencing was done on a sample of naive CD4+ T cells sorted from blood. Subset described: CD45RA+ positively selected. These TCRs come from a young man in good health.

This clone was observed a single time. V usage is TRBV5-1 and J usage is TRBJ2-1; D gene ambiguous. This CDR3 region has 14 residues. V dropped 3 bases and J dropped 10 bases, with 17 bases sitting between them. Germline V CDR1 and CDR2: SGHRS, YFSETQ. CDR3 region: CASSSNERVGEQFF. CDR3 nucleotide sequence: TGCGCCAGCAGCTCAAACGAGCGCGTGGGGGAGCAGTTCTTC.

This chain joins TRBV2 and TRBJ1-5; TRBD1 matches at 8 bases. This CDR3 has 15 amino acids. Per the germline V gene, CDR1 is SNHLY and CDR2 is FYNNEI. The V segment lost 6 bases and the J segment 1 base; nucleotides outside the gene matches: 5. The CDR3, as DNA: TGTGCCAGCAGCTACAGGGGGACCAGCAATCAGCCCCAGCATTTT. Residues: CASSYRGTSNQPQHF.

J is TRBJ2-2 and V is TRBV5-4; unclear D gene. CDR3 length: 14 amino acids. Germline loops: CDR1 SGHNT, CDR2 YYREEE (reference sequence). V gave up 7 bases and J gave up 2 bases, with 12 bases separating them. The CDR3 region is CASAPNYNTGELFF. The CDR3 DNA is TGTGCCAGCGCCCCAAACTACAACACCGGGGAGCTGTTTTTT.

The chain recombines TRBV7-8 with TRBJ2-6; the D gene is possibly TRBD2 (5 bases). V lost 4 bases, J lost 5 bases, and 18 bases lay in between. Germline V gene lookup returns CDR1 SGHVS and CDR2 FQNEAQ. This CDR3 has 17 amino acids. The CDR3 protein is CASSSTPEGSWANVLTF. CDR3 DNA: TGTGCCAGCAGCTCCACCCCTGAGGGCTCCTGGGCCAACGTCCTGACTTTC.

The CDR3 is CASSSFGLAGAYNEQFF. CDR3 sequence (DNA): TGTGCCAGCAGCTCCTTCGGACTAGCGGGAGCCTACAATGAGCAGTTCTTC. This chain uses TRBV7-3 with TRBJ2-1; 13 bases fit TRBD2. The CDR3 has 17 amino acids. The germline gives CDR1 SGHTA, CDR2 FQGTGA. With 4 bases clipped from V and 2 bases from J, the junction kept 5 bases outside the gene matches.

For this clone: The identical CDR3 is also encoded by other nucleotide sequences in the sample. The chain employs TRBV9 and TRBJ2-7; 7 nucleotides match TRBD2. After removal of 0 bases from V and 2 bases from J, the junction contained 5 bases not matched to a gene. CDR3 length: 15 residues. The germline CDR1 and CDR2 sequences are SGDLS and YYNGEE. Here the CDR3 DNA reads TGTGCCAGCAGCGTAGGTTCTAGCGGCACCTACGAGCAGTACTTC. This gives the protein CASSVGSSGTYEQYF. Drawing the rest from reference TRBV9 and TRBJ2-7, the complete variable domain is DSGVTQTPKHLITATGQRVTLRCSPRSGDLSVYWYQQSLDQGLQFLIQYYNGEERAKGNILERFSAQQFPDLHSELNLSSLELGDSALYFCASSVGSSGTYEQYFGPGTRLTVT.

The CDR3 protein is CATSTDRAGNTIYF. CDR3 sequence (DNA): TGTGCCACCAGCACCGACAGGGCTGGAAACACCATATATTTT. The chain carries TRBV15 and TRBJ1-3; 7 bases fit TRBD1. Germline values: CDR1 LNHNV, CDR2 YYDKDF (reference sequence). This CDR3 has 14 amino acids. Germline trimming cut 4 bases from V and 2 bases from J; bases unmatched to any gene: 2.

This sequence joins TRBV7-9 and TRBJ2-4; 7 bases are a match to TRBD1. Germline loops: CDR1 SEHNR, CDR2 FQNEAQ (reference sequence). V gave up 1 base and J gave up 0 bases; unmatched junction bases: 9. This CDR3 is 18 amino acids long. DNA for the CDR3: TGTGCCAGCAGCTTAGGGGACAGCCTTACTATAGCCAAAAACATTCAGTACTTC. Amino acid sequence: CASSLGDSLTIAKNIQYF.

The chain carries TRBV5-1 and TRBJ2-3, with 7 positions matching TRBD2. Germline-derived CDR1 and CDR2 are SGHRS and YFSETQ. This CDR3 is 16 amino acids long. Trimming cost V 4 bases and J 3 bases; bases outside gene matches: 11. CDR3 amino acids: CASSPQQRGGTDTQYF. The CDR3 nucleotides read TGCGCCAGCAGCCCCCAGCAGCGGGGAGGTACAGATACGCAGTATTTT.

The rearrangement joins TRBV5-5 to TRBJ2-5, with D perhaps matching TRBD2 (5 bases). Trimming removed 5 bases at V and 0 bases at J, with 23 bases between. The germline gives CDR1 SGHKS, CDR2 YYEKEE (reference sequence). CDR3 length: 18 amino acids. This chain's CDR3 is CASRSPPPGLYYQETQYF. The CDR3 DNA reads TGTGCCAGCAGATCCCCCCCACCCGGACTTTACTACCAAGAGACCCAGTACTTC.

The J gene is TRBJ2-3, the V gene TRBV18; D possibly corresponds to TRBD2 (5 bases). The CDR3 has 13 residues. Trimming stripped 3 bases from V and 5 bases from J, with 9 bases between. Germline V gives CDR1 KGHSH, CDR2 LQKENI. CDR3 sequence: CASSPWTLDTQYF. The CDR3 DNA reads as TGTGCCAGCTCACCTTGGACTTTAGATACGCAGTATTTT.

This clone was found once. The chain uses TRBV5-4 and TRBJ2-1; 14 nucleotides match TRBD2. Per germline, CDR1 SGHNT and CDR2 YYREEE (reference sequence). This CDR3 contains 15 residues. Trimming removed 4 bases from V and 10 bases from J; junction bases left unmatched: 7. CDR3 region: CASSNGLAGGREQFF. CDR3 bases: TGTGCCAGCAGCAACGGACTAGCGGGAGGACGGGAGCAGTTCTTC.

The chain carries TRBV11-2 and TRBJ2-2; 12 bases are a match to TRBD1. The ends lost 5 bases at V and 3 bases at J; junction bases unmatched: 10. The CDR3 length is 18 residues. Looked up from germline, CDR1 is SGHAT and CDR2 is FQNNGV. CDR3 in amino acids: CASSRGKGQGADTGELFF. The CDR3 nucleotides read TGTGCCAGCAGCCGTGGAAAGGGACAGGGGGCCGACACCGGGGAGCTGTTTTTT.

This clone was detected only once. The chain employs TRBV5-4 and TRBJ1-4; no definite D call. The V and J ends lost 1 base and 0 bases respectively, with 10 bases between them. Germline V gene sequence: CDR1 SGHNT, CDR2 YYREEE (reference sequence). This CDR3 has 16 residues. The CDR3 is CASSLSKGATNEKLFF. DNA of the CDR3: TGTGCCAGCAGCTTGAGTAAAGGTGCAACTAATGAAAAACTGTTTTTT. Variable domain in full (rest from reference TRBV5-4 and TRBJ1-4): ETGVTQSPTHLIKTRGQQVTLRCSSQSGHNTVSWYQQALGQGPQFIFQYYREEENGRGNFPPRFSGLQFPNYSSELNVNALELDDSALYLCASSLSKGATNEKLFFGSGTQLSVL.

Only one count was recorded for this clone. At the DNA level, this CDR3 is encoded by other sequences in the same sample as well. CDR3 sequence reads: CASSLGQGNGYTF. The CDR3 DNA reads TGCGCCAGCAGCCTCGGACAGGGAAATGGCTACACCTTC. This rearrangement joins TRBV5-1 to TRBJ1-2; 8 nucleotides match TRBD1. The junction had 5 bases not matched to a gene; V was cut back by 4 bases and J by 6 bases. The germline V gene has CDR1 SGHRS and CDR2 YFSETQ. The CDR3 contains 13 residues.

The chain joins TRBV27 to TRBJ2-1; 13 bases are shared with TRBD2. Trimming removed 2 bases from V and 4 bases from J; junction bases left unmatched: 2. There are 16 residues in the CDR3. Germline V lookup: CDR1 MNHEY, CDR2 SMNVEV (reference sequence). In nucleotides, the CDR3 is TGTGCCAGCAGTTTAGAGGGACTAGCGGGATACAATGAGCAGTTCTTC. Amino acid sequence: CASSLEGLAGYNEQFF.

The chain has TRBV5-1 and TRBJ2-3, with 12 bases that match TRBD2. J lost 1 base, V lost 4 bases, and 13 bases had no gene match. The CDR3 sequence is 19 residues long. The germline V gene has CDR1 SGHRS and CDR2 YFSETQ. CDR3 residues: CASSGGLAGFGIGTDTQYF. For the CDR3, the DNA is TGCGCCAGCAGCGGGGGACTAGCGGGTTTCGGGATCGGCACAGATACGCAGTATTTT.

The J gene is TRBJ2-2, the V gene TRBV5-1; 10 positions match TRBD2. The CDR3 covers 18 residues. Per germline, CDR1 SGHRS and CDR2 YFSETQ. The ends lost 0 bases at V and 6 bases at J; junction bases unmatched: 11. CDR3 residues: CASSLAGAGGPSAGELFF. DNA of the CDR3: TGCGCCAGCAGCTTGGCCGGAGCGGGAGGGCCCTCCGCCGGGGAGCTGTTTTTT.

The rearrangement links TRBV29-1 to TRBJ1-2, with a weak D call TRBD1 (6 bases). Germline assignment: CDR1 SQVTM and CDR2 ANQGSEA. V gave up 7 bases and J gave up 0 bases, with 33 bases separating them. The length of the CDR3 is 20 residues. The CDR3 reads CSARGGQHWTATGTNYGYTF. The CDR3 DNA sequence: TGCAGCGCACGGGGGGGGCAACACTGGACGGCGACGGGGACTAACTATGGCTACACCTTC.

This chain uses TRBV9 with TRBJ1-1, with D uncertain. In germline, CDR1 is SGDLS, CDR2 YYNGEE. Trimming stripped 0 bases from V and 5 bases from J, with 14 bases between. This CDR3 is 15 amino acids long. The CDR3 protein is CASSVGPEGGTEAFF. The CDR3 nucleotides read TGTGCCAGCAGCGTAGGCCCTGAAGGAGGGACTGAAGCTTTCTTT.

This chain joins TRBV10-1 and TRBJ2-2, with 7 bases identical to TRBD1. Germline V gene data show CDR1 as WNHNN and CDR2 as SYGVQD (reference sequence). This CDR3 spans 14 amino acids. The trim removed 6 bases at V and 6 bases at J, leaving 7 bases unmatched. The CDR3 loop is CASSIDRAPGELFF. CDR3 DNA: TGCGCCAGCAGCATAGACAGGGCCCCCGGGGAGCTGTTTTTT.

The gene calls are TRBV5-5 and TRBJ2-2, with D tentatively TRBD1 (5 bases). Trimming removed 2 bases at V and 6 bases at J, with 8 bases between. The germline V gene has CDR1 SGHKS and CDR2 YYEKEE (reference sequence). This CDR3 comprises 13 residues. CDR3: CASSLVGAGELFF. CDR3 nucleotides: TGTGCCAGCAGCTTAGTAGGGGCCGGGGAGCTGTTTTTT.

The chain recombines TRBV9 with TRBJ1-4; D gene unclear. Trimming left V 1 base short and J 1 base short, with 11 bases between. The CDR3 has 16 residues. Germline lookup yields CDR1 SGDLS and CDR2 YYNGEE. CDR3 region: CASSVRGAGTNEKLFF. The CDR3 DNA reads TGTGCCAGCAGCGTAAGAGGCGCTGGAACTAATGAAAAACTGTTTTTT. The whole variable domain, remainder taken from reference TRBV9 and TRBJ1-4, is DSGVTQTPKHLITATGQRVTLRCSPRSGDLSVYWYQQSLDQGLQFLIQYYNGEERAKGNILERFSAQQFPDLHSELNLSSLELGDSALYFCASSVRGAGTNEKLFFGSGTQLSVL.

The chain employs TRBV6-5 and TRBJ2-3; D might be TRBD2 (6 bases). Trimming took off 6 bases at V and 5 bases at J, with 9 bases between the two ends. Germline V gives CDR1 MNHEY, CDR2 SVGAGI. CDR3 length: 12 residues. The CDR3 protein is CASSGSRDTQYF. In nucleotides, the CDR3 is TGTGCCAGCAGCGGGAGTAGAGATACGCAGTATTTT.